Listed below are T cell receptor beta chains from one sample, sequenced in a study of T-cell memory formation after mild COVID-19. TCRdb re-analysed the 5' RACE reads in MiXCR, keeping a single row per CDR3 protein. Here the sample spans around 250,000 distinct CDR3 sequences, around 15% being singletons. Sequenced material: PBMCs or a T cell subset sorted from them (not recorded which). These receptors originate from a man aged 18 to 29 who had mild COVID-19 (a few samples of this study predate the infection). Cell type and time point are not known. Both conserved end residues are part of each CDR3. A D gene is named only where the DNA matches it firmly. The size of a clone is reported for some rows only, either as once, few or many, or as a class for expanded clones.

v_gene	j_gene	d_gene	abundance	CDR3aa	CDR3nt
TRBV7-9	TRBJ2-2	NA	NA	CASSLSVYRAGELFF	TGTGCCAGCAGCTTATCTGTGTACAGGGCCGGGGAGCTGTTTTTT
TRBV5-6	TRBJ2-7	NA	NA	CASSLDVDSGYEQYF	TGTGCCAGCAGCTTGGATGTGGACAGCGGCTACGAGCAGTACTTC
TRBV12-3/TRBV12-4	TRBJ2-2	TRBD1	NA	CASSYKNPRTGDTGELFF	TGTGCCAGCAGTTATAAAAACCCCCGGACAGGGGACACCGGGGAGCTGTTTTTT
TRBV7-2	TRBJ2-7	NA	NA	CASSSTAGSYEQYF	TGTGCCAGCAGCTCCACAGCAGGCTCCTACGAGCAGTACTTC
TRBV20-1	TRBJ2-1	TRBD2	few	CSAPLFSGGAGDEQFF	TGCAGTGCTCCTCTATTTAGCGGGGGGGCCGGTGATGAGCAGTTCTTC
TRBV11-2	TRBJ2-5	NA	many	CASSLNPSTQETQYF	TGTGCCAGCAGCTTAAACCCCAGTACACAAGAGACCCAGTACTTC
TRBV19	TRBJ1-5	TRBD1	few	CASSIAWDRTQPQHF	TGTGCCAGTAGTATAGCGTGGGACAGAACTCAGCCCCAGCATTTT
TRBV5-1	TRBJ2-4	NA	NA	CASSLEWGPVKNIQYF	TGCGCCAGCAGCTTGGAGTGGGGACCGGTAAAAAACATTCAGTACTTC
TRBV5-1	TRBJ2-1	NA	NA	CASSLLHSQSYNEQFF	TGCGCCAGCAGCCTGCTCCACAGTCAGTCCTACAATGAGCAGTTCTTC
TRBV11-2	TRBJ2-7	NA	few	CASSLGAGNDEQYF	TGTGCCAGCAGCTTAGGAGCAGGGAACGACGAGCAGTACTTC
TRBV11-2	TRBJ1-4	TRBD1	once	CASSIRQGLGNEKLFF	TGTGCCAGCAGCATACGACAGGGTTTGGGTAATGAAAAACTGTTTTTT
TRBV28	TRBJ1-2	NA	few	CASTTTGFGYTF	TGTGCCAGCACGACTACAGGGTTTGGCTACACCTTC
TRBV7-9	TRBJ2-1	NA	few	CASSPRTFYNEQFF	TGTGCCAGCAGCCCTCGGACTTTCTACAATGAGCAGTTCTTC
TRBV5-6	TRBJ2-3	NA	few	CASSLAAGSTDTQYF	TGTGCCAGCAGCTTGGCGGCAGGGAGCACAGATACGCAGTATTTT
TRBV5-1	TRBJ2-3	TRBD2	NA	CASSPTLAGGPWKDTQYF	TGCGCCAGCAGCCCAACCTTAGCGGGGGGGCCGTGGAAAGATACGCAGTATTTT
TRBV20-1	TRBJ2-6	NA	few	CSAPPGANVLTF	TGCAGTGCGCCCCCTGGGGCCAACGTCCTGACTTTC
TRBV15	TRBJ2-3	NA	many	CATSPGSPTDTQYF	TGTGCCACCAGCCCGGGATCCCCCACAGATACGCAGTATTTT
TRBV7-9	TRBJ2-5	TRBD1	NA	CASSSRGKTQYF	TGTGCCAGCAGCTCCAGGGGGAAGACTCAGTACTTC
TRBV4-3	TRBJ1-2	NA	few	CASSQALRAPLRGGYTF	TGCGCCAGCAGCCAAGCGTTGCGGGCCCCTTTAAGAGGGGGCTACACCTTC
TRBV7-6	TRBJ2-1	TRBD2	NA	CASSLSAGRSYNEQFF	TGTGCCAGCAGCTTATCAGCGGGGAGGTCCTACAATGAGCAGTTCTTC
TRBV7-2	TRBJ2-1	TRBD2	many	CASSVSWASGVEQFF	TGTGCCAGCAGCGTCTCCTGGGCTAGCGGGGTCGAGCAGTTCTTC
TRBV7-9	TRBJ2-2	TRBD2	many	CASSSTSGPLITGELFF	TGTGCCAGCAGCTCGACTAGCGGTCCCCTTATAACCGGGGAGCTGTTTTTT
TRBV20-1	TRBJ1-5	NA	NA	CSARIPGFNQPQHF	TGCAGTGCTAGAATCCCAGGGTTCAATCAGCCCCAGCATTTT
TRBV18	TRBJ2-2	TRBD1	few	CASSAGQGTTGELFF	TGTGCCAGCTCGGCGGGACAGGGGACCACCGGGGAGCTGTTTTTT
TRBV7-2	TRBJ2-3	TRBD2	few	CASRRGVAADTQYF	TGTGCCAGCCGGCGGGGGGTAGCGGCAGATACGCAGTATTTT
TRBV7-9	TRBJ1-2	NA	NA	CASRSGGGYGYTF	TGTGCCAGCAGGTCGGGGGGCGGCTATGGCTACACCTTC